The text below deals with one T cell receptor beta chain. The sample originates from a study of control samples from healthy donors and cancer patients. V gave up 2 bases and J gave up 0 bases, with 13 bases separating them. The CDR3 covers 17 residues. Looked up from germline, CDR1 is LGHDT and CDR2 is YNNKEL (reference sequence). TCRdb's table, derived via immunoSEQ multiplex PCR, lists solely in-frame clones and lacks some. The data contain about 140,000 clones, approximately 86% of them seen just once; the ten biggest clones take up about 9%. Sample: blood. The V and J genes are TRBV3-1 (or the pseudogene TRBV3-2) and TRBJ2-2; D is perhaps TRBD2 (5 bases). The clonotype comes from a woman in her twenties or thirties in good health. The CDR3, as DNA: TGTGCCAGCAGCCAACTAAGAACCGGGGCGAACACCGGGGAGCTGTTTTTT. As protein: CASSQLRTGANTGELFF.